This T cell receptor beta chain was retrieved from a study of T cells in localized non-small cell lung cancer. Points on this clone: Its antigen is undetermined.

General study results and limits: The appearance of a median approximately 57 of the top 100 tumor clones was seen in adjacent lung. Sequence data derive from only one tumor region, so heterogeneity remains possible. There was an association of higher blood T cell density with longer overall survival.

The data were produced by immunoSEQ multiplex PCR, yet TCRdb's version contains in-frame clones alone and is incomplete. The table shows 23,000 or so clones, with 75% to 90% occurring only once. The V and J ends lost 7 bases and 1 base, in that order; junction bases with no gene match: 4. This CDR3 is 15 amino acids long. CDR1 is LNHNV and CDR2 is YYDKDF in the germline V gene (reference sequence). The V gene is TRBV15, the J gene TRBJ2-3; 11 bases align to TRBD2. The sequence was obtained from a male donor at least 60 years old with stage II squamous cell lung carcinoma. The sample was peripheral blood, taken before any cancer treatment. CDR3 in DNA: TGTGCCACCAAGCAGACTAGCGGGGGCACAGATACGCAGTATTTT. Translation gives CATKQTSGGTDTQYF.